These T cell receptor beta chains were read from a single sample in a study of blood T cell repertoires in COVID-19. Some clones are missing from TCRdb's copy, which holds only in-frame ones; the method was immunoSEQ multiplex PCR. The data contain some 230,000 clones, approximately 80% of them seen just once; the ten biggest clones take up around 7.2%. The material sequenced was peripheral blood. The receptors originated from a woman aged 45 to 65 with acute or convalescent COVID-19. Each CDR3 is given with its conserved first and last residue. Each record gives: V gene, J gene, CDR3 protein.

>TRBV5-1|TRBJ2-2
CASSFGETGELFF
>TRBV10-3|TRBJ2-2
CAISLLGDTGELFF
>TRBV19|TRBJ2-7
CASSIEDRDIYEQYF
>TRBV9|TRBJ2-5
CASSVGNRGETQYF
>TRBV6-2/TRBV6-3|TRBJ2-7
CASSPRTGVEQYF
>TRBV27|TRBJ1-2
CASSLNALAGPYGYTF
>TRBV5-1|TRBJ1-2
CASSLGQGGLGYTF
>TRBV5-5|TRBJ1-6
CASSLTFGRGDSPLHF
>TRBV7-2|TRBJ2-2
CASSLATGADTGELFF
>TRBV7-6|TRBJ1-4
CASSLDGGGHEKLFF
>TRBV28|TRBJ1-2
CASSSTGNYGYTF
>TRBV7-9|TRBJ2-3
CASRLGLADGESSTDTQYF
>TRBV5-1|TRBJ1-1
CASSLDRGTEAFF
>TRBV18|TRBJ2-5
CASSPGTSGRGETQYF
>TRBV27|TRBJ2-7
CASSFGPNYEQYF
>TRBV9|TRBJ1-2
CASSVAGVNYGYTF
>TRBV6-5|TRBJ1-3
CASSRTGSGNTIYF
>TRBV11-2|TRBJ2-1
CASSLLAAGGIGDEQFF
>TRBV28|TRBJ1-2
CASSFWDRVGGYTF
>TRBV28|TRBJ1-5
CASSLLTNQPQHF
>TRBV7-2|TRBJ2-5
CASSLNSNQETQYF
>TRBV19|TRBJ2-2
CASSRQGVHTGELFF
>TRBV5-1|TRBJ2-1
CASSVLAGGLNEQFF
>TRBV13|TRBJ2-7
CASSSGQGAPYEQYF
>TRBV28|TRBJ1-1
CASSLFEGAGAEAFF
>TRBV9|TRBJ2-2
CASSPHPSGTSGRAGELFF
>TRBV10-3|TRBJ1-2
CAISESRQGALDGYTF
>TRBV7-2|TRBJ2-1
CASSLRTSGLSYNEQFF
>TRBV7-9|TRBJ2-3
CASSSPRGFADTQYF
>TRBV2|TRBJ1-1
CASSAQGQVGTEAFF
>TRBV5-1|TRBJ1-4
CASSLQTGGEEKLFF
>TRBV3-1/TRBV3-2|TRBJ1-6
CASSQEQQNSPLHF